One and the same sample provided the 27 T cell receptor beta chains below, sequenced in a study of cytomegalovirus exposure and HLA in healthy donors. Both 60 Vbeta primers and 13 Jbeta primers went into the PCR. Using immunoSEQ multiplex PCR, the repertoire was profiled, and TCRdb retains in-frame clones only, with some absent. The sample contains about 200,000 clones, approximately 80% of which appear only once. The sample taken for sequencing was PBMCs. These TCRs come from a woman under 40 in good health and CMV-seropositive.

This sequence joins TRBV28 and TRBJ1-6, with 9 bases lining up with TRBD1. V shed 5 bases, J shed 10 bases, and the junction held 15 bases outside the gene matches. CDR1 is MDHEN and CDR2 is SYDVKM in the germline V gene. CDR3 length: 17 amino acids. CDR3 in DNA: TGTGCCAGCAGTCCCCCCGGGACAGGGTCCGGAGGGTCACCCCTCCACTTT. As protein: CASSPPGTGSGGSPLHF.

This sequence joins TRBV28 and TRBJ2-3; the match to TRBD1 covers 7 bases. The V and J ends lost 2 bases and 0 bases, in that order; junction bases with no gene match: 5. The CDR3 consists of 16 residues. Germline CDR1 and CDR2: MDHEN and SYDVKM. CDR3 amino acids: CASSLPNRGSTDTQYF. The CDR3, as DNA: TGTGCCAGCAGTTTACCCAACAGGGGTAGCACAGATACGCAGTATTTT.

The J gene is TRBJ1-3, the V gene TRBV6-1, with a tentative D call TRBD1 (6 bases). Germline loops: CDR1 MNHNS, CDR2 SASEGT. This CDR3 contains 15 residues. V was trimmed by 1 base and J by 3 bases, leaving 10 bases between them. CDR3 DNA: TGTGCCAGCAGTGAAGTGACAGGCTTTGGAAACACCATATATTTT. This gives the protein CASSEVTGFGNTIYF.

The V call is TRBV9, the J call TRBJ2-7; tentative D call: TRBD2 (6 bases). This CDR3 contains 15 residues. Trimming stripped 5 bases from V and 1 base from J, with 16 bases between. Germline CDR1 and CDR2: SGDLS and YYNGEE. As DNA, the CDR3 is TGTGCCAGCAGTGTGGGAGGCTCATATTCCTACGAGCAGTACTTC. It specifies CASSVGGSYSYEQYF.

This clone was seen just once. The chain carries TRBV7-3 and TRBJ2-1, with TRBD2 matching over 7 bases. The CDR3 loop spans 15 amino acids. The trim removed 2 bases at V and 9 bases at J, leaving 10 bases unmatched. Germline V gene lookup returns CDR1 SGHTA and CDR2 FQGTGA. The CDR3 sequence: CASSLGGREFSEQFF. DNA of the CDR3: TGTGCCAGCAGCTTAGGAGGGCGGGAGTTTAGTGAGCAGTTCTTC.

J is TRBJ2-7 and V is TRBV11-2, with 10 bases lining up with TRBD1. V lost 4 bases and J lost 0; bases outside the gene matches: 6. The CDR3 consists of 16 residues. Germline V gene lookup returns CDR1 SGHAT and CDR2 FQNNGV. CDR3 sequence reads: CASSSLRTGGSYEQYF. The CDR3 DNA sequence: TGTGCCAGCAGCTCGTTGAGGACAGGGGGCTCCTACGAGCAGTACTTC.

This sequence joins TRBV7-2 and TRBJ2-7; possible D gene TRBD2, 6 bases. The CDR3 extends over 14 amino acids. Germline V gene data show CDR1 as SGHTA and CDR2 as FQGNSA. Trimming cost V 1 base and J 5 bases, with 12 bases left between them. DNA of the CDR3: TGTGCCAGCAGCTTAGACGGGAGCTCGAACGAGCAGTACTTC. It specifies CASSLDGSSNEQYF.

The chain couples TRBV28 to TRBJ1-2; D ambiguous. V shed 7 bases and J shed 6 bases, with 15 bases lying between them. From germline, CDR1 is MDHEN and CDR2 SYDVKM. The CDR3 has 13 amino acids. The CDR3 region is CASTPRSRHGYTF. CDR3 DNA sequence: TGTGCCAGCACTCCAAGGTCCAGGCATGGCTACACCTTC.

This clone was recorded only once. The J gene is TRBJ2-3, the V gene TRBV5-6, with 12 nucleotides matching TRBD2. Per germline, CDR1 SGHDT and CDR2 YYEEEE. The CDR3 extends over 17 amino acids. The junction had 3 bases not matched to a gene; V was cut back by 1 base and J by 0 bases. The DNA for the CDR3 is TGTGCCAGCAGCTTGAAAGGGACTAGCGGGAGCACAGATACGCAGTATTTT. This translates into CASSLKGTSGSTDTQYF.

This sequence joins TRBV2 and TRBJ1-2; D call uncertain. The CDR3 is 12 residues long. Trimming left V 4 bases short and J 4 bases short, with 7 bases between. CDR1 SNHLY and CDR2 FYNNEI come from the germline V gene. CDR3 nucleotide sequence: TGTGCCAGCAGTGTCTTTAGCTATGGCTACACCTTC. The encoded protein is CASSVFSYGYTF.

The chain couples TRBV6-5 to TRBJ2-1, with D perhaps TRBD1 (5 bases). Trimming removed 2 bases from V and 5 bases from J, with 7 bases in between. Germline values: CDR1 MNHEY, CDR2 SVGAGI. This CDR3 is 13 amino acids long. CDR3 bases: TGTGCCAGCAGTTACCTCAGGGACAATGAGCAGTTCTTC. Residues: CASSYLRDNEQFF.

As DNA, the CDR3 is TGTGCCAGCTCACCGAGGGACAGCGCGAATGAAAAACTGTTTTTT. Amino acids: CASSPRDSANEKLFF. V usage is TRBV18 and J usage is TRBJ1-4; 7 positions match TRBD1. The V gene end was trimmed by 3 bases and the J gene end by 5 bases; junction bases not matched to a gene: 6. The CDR3 is 15 amino acids. Looked up from germline, CDR1 is KGHSH and CDR2 is LQKENI.

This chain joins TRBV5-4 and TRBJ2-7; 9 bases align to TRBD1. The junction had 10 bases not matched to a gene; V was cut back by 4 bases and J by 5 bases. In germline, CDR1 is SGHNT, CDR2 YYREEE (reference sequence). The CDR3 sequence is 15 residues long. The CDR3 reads CASSPWDRDGNEQYF. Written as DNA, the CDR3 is TGTGCCAGCAGCCCCTGGGACAGGGACGGGAACGAGCAGTACTTC.

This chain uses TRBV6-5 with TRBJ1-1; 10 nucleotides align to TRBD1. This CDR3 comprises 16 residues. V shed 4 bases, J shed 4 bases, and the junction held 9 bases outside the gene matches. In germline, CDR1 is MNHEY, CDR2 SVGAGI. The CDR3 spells CASSSATGGWSTEAFF. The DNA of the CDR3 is TGTGCCAGCAGTTCCGCGACAGGGGGCTGGAGCACTGAAGCTTTCTTT.

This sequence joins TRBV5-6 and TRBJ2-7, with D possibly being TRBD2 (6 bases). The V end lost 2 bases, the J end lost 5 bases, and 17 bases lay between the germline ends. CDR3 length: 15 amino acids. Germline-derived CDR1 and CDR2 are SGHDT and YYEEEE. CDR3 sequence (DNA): TGTGCCAGCAGCTTCGTATCCGGGAGAGGCGACGAGCAGTACTTC. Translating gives CASSFVSGRGDEQYF.

The CDR3 here is CASSSGTGGELSYGYTF. The CDR3 coding sequence is TGTGCCAGCAGCTCCGGGACAGGGGGCGAATTGAGCTATGGCTACACCTTC. The chain carries TRBV9 and TRBJ1-2; 12 bases agree with TRBD1. Germline V gene sequence: CDR1 SGDLS, CDR2 YYNGEE. V was pared by 4 bases and J by 4 bases, with 11 bases of the junction left unmatched. The CDR3 sequence is 17 residues long.

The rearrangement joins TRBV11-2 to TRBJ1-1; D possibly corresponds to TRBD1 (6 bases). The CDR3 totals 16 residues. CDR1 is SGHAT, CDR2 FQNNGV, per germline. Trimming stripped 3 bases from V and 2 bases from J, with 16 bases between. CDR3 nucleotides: TGTGCCAGCAGCTTCGGACGGACAGTCCTTAACACTGAAGCTTTCTTT. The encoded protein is CASSFGRTVLNTEAFF.

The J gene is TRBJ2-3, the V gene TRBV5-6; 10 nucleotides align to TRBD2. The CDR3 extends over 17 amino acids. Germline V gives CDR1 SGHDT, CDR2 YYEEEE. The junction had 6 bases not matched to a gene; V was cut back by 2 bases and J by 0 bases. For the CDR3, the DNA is TGTGCCAGCAGCTTACAGGTAGCGGGAGGTAGCACAGATACGCAGTATTTT. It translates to CASSLQVAGGSTDTQYF.

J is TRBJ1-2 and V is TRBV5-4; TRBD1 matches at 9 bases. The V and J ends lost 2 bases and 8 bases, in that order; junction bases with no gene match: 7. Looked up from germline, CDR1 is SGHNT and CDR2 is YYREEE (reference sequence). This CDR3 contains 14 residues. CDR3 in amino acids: CASSFFTGGEGYTF. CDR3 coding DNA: TGTGCCAGCAGCTTCTTTACAGGGGGCGAAGGCTACACCTTC.

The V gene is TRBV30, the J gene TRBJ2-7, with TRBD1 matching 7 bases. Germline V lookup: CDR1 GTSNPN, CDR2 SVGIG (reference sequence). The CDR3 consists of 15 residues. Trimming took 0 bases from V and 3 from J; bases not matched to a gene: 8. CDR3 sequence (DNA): TGTGCCTGGAGTGTAGGGACAGCAACCAGCTACGAGCAGTACTTC. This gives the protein CAWSVGTATSYEQYF.

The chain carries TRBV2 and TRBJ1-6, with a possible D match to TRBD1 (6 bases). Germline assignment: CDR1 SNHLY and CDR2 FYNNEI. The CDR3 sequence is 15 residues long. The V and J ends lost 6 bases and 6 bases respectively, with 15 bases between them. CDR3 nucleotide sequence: TGTGCCAGCAGCAGAGTTACAGGGATTAATTCACCCCTCCACTTT. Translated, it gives CASSRVTGINSPLHF.

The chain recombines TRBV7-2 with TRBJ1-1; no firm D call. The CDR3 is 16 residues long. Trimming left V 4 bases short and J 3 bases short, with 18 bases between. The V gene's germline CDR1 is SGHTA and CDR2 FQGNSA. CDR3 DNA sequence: TGTGCCAGCAGCTACCGGGGAGGGATGAGAGACACTGAAGCTTTCTTT. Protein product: CASSYRGGMRDTEAFF.

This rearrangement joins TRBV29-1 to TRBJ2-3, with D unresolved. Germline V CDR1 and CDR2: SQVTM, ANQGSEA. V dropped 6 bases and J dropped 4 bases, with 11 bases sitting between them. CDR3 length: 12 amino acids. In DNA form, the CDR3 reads TGCAGCGTAGTTAAAGCACCAGATACGCAGTATTTT. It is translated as CSVVKAPDTQYF.

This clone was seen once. The CDR3, as DNA: TGCGCCAGCAGCTTGATATTCTCCGAGCAGTACTTC. This gives the protein CASSLIFSEQYF. The rearrangement joins TRBV5-1 to TRBJ2-5; D remains unclear. TRBJ2-7 matches the DNA end more closely, so the J call is doubtful. This CDR3 has 12 residues. In germline, CDR1 is SGHRS, CDR2 YFSETQ.

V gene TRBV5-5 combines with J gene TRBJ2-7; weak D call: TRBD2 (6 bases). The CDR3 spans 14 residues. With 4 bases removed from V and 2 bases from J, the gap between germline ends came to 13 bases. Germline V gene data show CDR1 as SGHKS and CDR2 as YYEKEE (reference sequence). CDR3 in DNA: TGTGCCAGCAGCCGGGGGAACCGAACCTACGAGCAGTACTTC. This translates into CASSRGNRTYEQYF.

The DNA of the CDR3 is TGTGCCAGCAACCGGGACAGGGCGAATGAAAAACTGTTTTTT. Encoded protein: CASNRDRANEKLFF. The V gene is TRBV6-6, the J gene TRBJ1-4; 9 bases match TRBD1. Germline CDR1 MNHNY, CDR2 SVGAGI (reference sequence). J lost 5 bases, V lost 7 bases, and 5 bases had no gene match. This CDR3 is built from 14 residues.

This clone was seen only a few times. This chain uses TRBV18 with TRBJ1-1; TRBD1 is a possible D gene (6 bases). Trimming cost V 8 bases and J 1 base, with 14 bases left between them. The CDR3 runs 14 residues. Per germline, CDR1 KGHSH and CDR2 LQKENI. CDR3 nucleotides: TGTGCCAGCCACGGGGGGGGCAGGAACACTGAAGCTTTCTTT. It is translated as CASHGGGRNTEAFF. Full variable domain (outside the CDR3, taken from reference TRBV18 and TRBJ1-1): NAGVMQNPRHLVRRRGQEARLRCSPMKGHSHVYWYRQLPEEGLKFMVYLQKENIIDESGMPKERFSAEFPKEGPSILRIQQVVRGDSAAYFCASHGGGRNTEAFFGQGTRLTVV.